The sample holds one count of the clone carrying this T cell receptor beta chain. What it binds is unknown. TCRdb's copy holds only in-frame clones and misses some; the assay was immunoSEQ multiplex PCR. This table holds fewer than 100,000 clones, 93% found once. These data come from a study of OX40 agonist ivuxolimab in advanced cancers. The study's findings and limits: It was not determined which antigens were specifically recognized by the peripheral T cells that had undergone clonal expansion. Clonal expansion from baseline to week 6 occurred in both CD4+ and CD8+ T cells. Clonal expansion in partial responders at 0.1-3.0 mg/kg ranked among the lowest.

Germline CDR1 and CDR2: SGDLS and YYNGEE. This CDR3 is 15 amino acids long. V lost 4 bases, J lost 6 bases, and 6 bases stayed unmatched. The V call is TRBV9, the J call TRBJ1-6, with TRBD1 matching over 8 bases. Source: CD4+ or CD8+ T cells sorted from blood, taken in a trial of the OX40 agonist ivuxolimab. The clonotype comes from an adult with an advanced solid tumor such as melanoma, head and neck, liver or kidney cancer. CDR3 nucleotides: TGTGCCAGCAGCAGTACAGGACAGGGTAATTCACCCCTCCACTTT. Its protein is CASSSTGQGNSPLHF.